The 25 T cell receptor beta chains given below trace back to one sample, sequenced in a study of early T cells in non-severe SARS-CoV-2 infection. TCRdb reprocessed the 5' RACE reads via MiXCR and lists one record per CDR3 protein. Of about 44,000 distinct CDR3 sequences in the sample, 6.1% were seen once. The sequencing input was whole blood. These receptors all come from an adult who was a healthcare worker with PCR-confirmed SARS-CoV-2 infection or an uninfected control (not recorded which).

The J gene is TRBJ1-2, the V gene TRBV2; 7 positions agree with TRBD1. Trimming removed 8 bases from V and 7 bases from J; junction bases left unmatched: 7. Germline-derived CDR1 and CDR2 are SNHLY and FYNNEI. The CDR3 is 12 residues long. The CDR3 bases are TGTGCCAGCGGAGGGGGCTTATCTGGCTACACCTTC. Encoded protein: CASGGGLSGYTF.

The sample holds many counts of this clonotype. The chain uses TRBV28 and TRBJ2-4, with 8 bases fitting TRBD1. Trimming took 6 bases from V and 9 from J; bases not matched to a gene: 7. CDR3 length: 13 amino acids. The germline V gene encodes CDR1 MDHEN and CDR2 SYDVKM. CDR3 sequence (DNA): TGTGCCAGCAGCCTAAGACAGGGGTCCATTCAGTACTTC. Encoded protein: CASSLRQGSIQYF.

About this clonotype: A clone one base away is much larger, so this may be a read error. V usage is TRBV5-1 and J usage is TRBJ1-2, with no clear D. The CDR3 is 14 amino acids. Trimming pared 0 bases from V and 10 bases from J, leaving 16 bases between. Germline CDR1 reads SGHRS; CDR2 reads YFSETQ. The CDR3 coding sequence is TGCGCCAGCAGCTTGGTATTCGAGAGCGATGACTACACCTTC. The encoded protein is CASSLVFESDDYTF.

This clonotype occurred a few times. The chain uses TRBV20-1 and TRBJ2-3, with 11 bases lining up with TRBD2. This CDR3 region has 14 residues. Germline trimming cut 6 bases from V and 3 bases from J; bases unmatched to any gene: 5. CDR1 DFQATT and CDR2 SNEGSKA come from the germline V gene (reference sequence). CDR3 DNA sequence: TGCAGTGCCCAGACTAGCGGGGTGACAGATACGCAGTATTTT. Translating it yields CSAQTSGVTDTQYF.

The chain links TRBV5-5 to TRBJ1-2, with D tentatively TRBD1 (6 bases). Germline CDR1 SGHKS, CDR2 YYEKEE (reference sequence). With 3 bases removed from V and 6 bases from J, the gap between germline ends came to 12 bases. The CDR3 is 13 amino acids. CDR3 sequence (DNA): TGTGCCAGCAGCTCCACTTCAGGGGATGGCTACACCTTC. This gives the protein CASSSTSGDGYTF.

V usage is TRBV6-2 or TRBV6-3 and J usage is TRBJ1-5; D is unresolved. In germline, CDR1 is MNHEY, CDR2 SVGEGT. The CDR3 is 15 amino acids. V lost 2 bases to trimming and J lost 0 bases, with 8 bases between them. The CDR3 protein is CASSYGAHSNQPQHF. CDR3 sequence (DNA): TGTGCCAGCAGTTACGGTGCGCATAGCAATCAGCCCCAGCATTTT.

V is TRBV25-1 and J is TRBJ1-4; unclear D gene. This CDR3 spans 14 amino acids. Germline CDR1 is MGHDK and CDR2 is SYGVNS. V lost 4 bases and J 14 bases, leaving 20 bases between the germline ends. CDR3 in DNA: TGTGCCAGCAGTGCCACGGGGTTGAGGGCACGGCTGTTTTTT. Translated, it gives CASSATGLRARLFF.

This clonotype was seen ten or more times. The V call is TRBV3-1, the J call TRBJ2-1, with D possibly matching TRBD2 (5 bases). The germline V gene has CDR1 LGHDT and CDR2 YNNKEL (reference sequence). V shed 5 bases and J shed 8 bases, with 10 bases lying between them. This CDR3 is 12 amino acids long. CDR3 coding DNA: TGTGCCAGCAGCAAGGCGGAGGATGAGCAGTTCTTC. Its protein is CASSKAEDEQFF.

This clonotype is medium-sized. This chain joins TRBV7-3 and TRBJ2-3; 8 nucleotides match TRBD1. Germline trimming cut 4 bases from V and 4 bases from J; bases unmatched to any gene: 7. The CDR3 covers 15 residues. CDR1 is SGHTA, CDR2 FQGTGA, per germline. The CDR3 bases are TGTGCCAGCAGCTCCGACTCAGGGGGCGCAGATACGCAGTATTTT. It yields the protein CASSSDSGGADTQYF.

Ten or more counts support this clonotype. The chain recombines TRBV28 with TRBJ2-3; 7 positions agree with TRBD1. J gave up 1 base and V 6 bases, and 7 bases lay outside the gene matches. Germline V gene sequence: CDR1 MDHEN, CDR2 SYDVKM. The CDR3 length is 15 residues. The CDR3 sequence: CASSLPQGGTDTQYF. The CDR3 DNA reads as TGTGCCAGCAGCTTACCTCAGGGGGGCACAGATACGCAGTATTTT.

This clonotype was counted ten times or more. The rearrangement uses TRBV27 and TRBJ2-7; the D gene could be TRBD1 or TRBD2 (5 bases each). Trimming removed 4 bases from V and 3 bases from J, with 10 bases in between. CDR3 length equals 13 residues. The V gene's germline CDR1 is MNHEY and CDR2 SMNVEV (reference sequence). DNA for the CDR3: TGTGCCAGCAGTTACGGGGCGGGCTACGAGCAGTACTTC. Its translation: CASSYGAGYEQYF.

There are many counts of this clonotype. The chain combines TRBV12-3 or TRBV12-4 with TRBJ2-1; D ambiguous. There are 14 residues in the CDR3. V was cut by 6 bases and J by 1 base, with 10 bases left in between. The CDR3 DNA reads TGTGCCAGCAGCCCGACACTGTCCTACAATGAGCAGTTCTTC. This encodes CASSPTLSYNEQFF.

At least ten counts were recorded for this clonotype. V gene TRBV27 combines with J gene TRBJ1-5; D gene uncertain. V was trimmed by 7 bases and J by 0 bases, leaving 13 bases between them. The CDR3 is 15 residues long. The germline V gene encodes CDR1 MNHEY and CDR2 SMNVEV (reference sequence). The CDR3 here is CASKSLGYSNQPQHF. Written as DNA, the CDR3 is TGTGCCAGCAAGAGCTTAGGGTATAGCAATCAGCCCCAGCATTTT.

This clonotype was observed at least ten times. J is TRBJ2-3 and V is TRBV20-1; no clear D. V was shortened by 6 bases and J by 4 bases, with 20 bases between the two germline ends. Germline V gene data show CDR1 as DFQATT and CDR2 as SNEGSKA (reference sequence). The CDR3 contains 15 residues. CDR3 region: CSAPVPGGLADTQYF. CDR3 DNA sequence: TGCAGTGCCCCTGTCCCAGGCGGCCTGGCAGATACGCAGTATTTT.

The genes are TRBV7-9 and TRBJ1-5; D is unresolved. Germline CDR1 and CDR2: SEHNR and FQNEAQ (reference sequence). V lost 0 bases, J lost 3 bases, and 9 bases lay in between. The CDR3 length is 15 residues. For the CDR3, the DNA is TGTGCCAGCAGCTTAGCGGAGGACCCCAATCAGCCCCAGCATTTT. This sequence encodes CASSLAEDPNQPQHF.

The chain carries TRBV9 and TRBJ2-2; possible D gene TRBD2, 6 bases. V was clipped by 4 bases and J by 6 bases, with 13 bases between them. The CDR3 contains 14 residues. Germline loops: CDR1 SGDLS, CDR2 YYNGEE. The CDR3 DNA is TGTGCCAGCAGCCCCCGGGGGTCCCCCGGGGAGCTGTTTTTT. This translates into CASSPRGSPGELFF.

This clonotype was counted at least ten times. The chain combines TRBV5-1 with TRBJ2-7; D is perhaps TRBD1 (7 bases). V lost 0 bases and J lost 2, with 15 bases in between. Germline lookup yields CDR1 SGHRS and CDR2 YFSETQ. There are 16 residues in the CDR3. The CDR3 coding sequence is TGCGCCAGCAGCTTGGGACTAGACAGGGAGCCCTACGAGCAGTACTTC. It yields the protein CASSLGLDREPYEQYF.

This clonotype was detected ten times or more. This chain uses TRBV5-4 with TRBJ2-7; 7 bases fit TRBD2. The trim removed 6 bases at V and 0 bases at J, leaving 6 bases unmatched. The germline V gene encodes CDR1 SGHNT and CDR2 YYREEE (reference sequence). The CDR3 has 14 residues. The CDR3 bases are TGTGCCAGCAAGATTGGGGGGGGCTCCTACGAGCAGTACTTC. Translation: CASKIGGGSYEQYF. Drawing the rest from reference TRBV5-4 and TRBJ2-7, the complete variable domain is ETGVTQSPTHLIKTRGQQVTLRCSSQSGHNTVSWYQQALGQGPQFIFQYYREEENGRGNFPPRFSGLQFPNYSSELNVNALELDDSALYLCASKIGGGSYEQYFGPGTRLTVT.

The genes are TRBV20-1 and TRBJ1-1, with D possibly matching TRBD1 (5 bases). The ends were cut back, 0 bases at V and 6 bases at J, with 14 bases in the middle. This CDR3 has 14 residues. Germline V gives CDR1 DFQATT, CDR2 SNEGSKA (reference sequence). This chain's CDR3 is CSARDHRGVSEAFF. The CDR3 DNA reads as TGCAGTGCTAGAGATCACCGGGGGGTTTCTGAAGCTTTCTTT.

A few counts support this clonotype. This chain joins TRBV9 and TRBJ2-3; 8 bases are shared with TRBD1. Germline loops: CDR1 SGDLS, CDR2 YYNGEE. V shed 5 bases, J shed 2 bases, and the junction held 7 bases outside the gene matches. This CDR3 spans 15 amino acids. For the CDR3, the DNA is TGTGCCAGCAGTGTCCAGGGGGCCACCACAGATACGCAGTATTTT. Protein product: CASSVQGATTDTQYF. Complete variable domain (other parts from reference TRBV9 and TRBJ2-3): DSGVTQTPKHLITATGQRVTLRCSPRSGDLSVYWYQQSLDQGLQFLIQYYNGEERAKGNILERFSAQQFPDLHSELNLSSLELGDSALYFCASSVQGATTDTQYFGPGTRLTVL.

As DNA, the CDR3 is TGTGCCAGCAGTTTATCAGTTACAGATACGCAGTATTTT. Translated: CASSLSVTDTQYF. This chain links TRBV5-6 with TRBJ2-3; no definite D call. Germline values: CDR1 SGHDT, CDR2 YYEEEE. This CDR3 region has 13 residues. V lost 5 bases, J lost 3 bases, and 10 bases lay in between.

The sample holds many counts of this clonotype. The rearrangement joins TRBV20-1 to TRBJ2-3; a possible D gene is TRBD1 (7 bases). V lost 6 bases and J 0 bases, leaving 13 bases between the germline ends. Germline CDR1 is DFQATT and CDR2 is SNEGSKA (reference sequence). This CDR3 has 14 residues. The DNA of the CDR3 is TGCAGTGCCAGACAGGGAGGTAGCACAGATACGCAGTATTTT. As protein: CSARQGGSTDTQYF.

This chain joins TRBV10-2 and TRBJ1-6; D is uncertain. CDR1 is WSHSY, CDR2 SAAADI, per germline. The V gene lost 5 bases and the J gene lost 1 base, with 15 bases spanning the gap. The CDR3 spans 17 residues. The CDR3 DNA follows: TGCGCCAGCAGTTTTGATGGTGGGCAGTCCTATAATTCACCCCTCCACTTT. It is translated as CASSFDGGQSYNSPLHF.

This clonotype has a handful of counts. This sequence joins TRBV7-9 and TRBJ2-1; D unresolved. This CDR3 contains 14 residues. Deletions cut 1 base from V and 5 bases from J, with 9 bases between. Per the germline V gene, CDR1 is SEHNR and CDR2 is FQNEAQ (reference sequence). CDR3 loop: CASSLGASDNEQFF. CDR3 coding DNA: TGTGCCAGCAGCTTAGGGGCCTCGGACAATGAGCAGTTCTTC.

The V gene is TRBV3-2, the J gene TRBJ2-5; TRBD2, the D gene given by the table, was not confirmed from the DNA. TRBV3-2 is marked as a pseudogene. CDR3 size: 16 residues. The CDR3 loop is CASSQDLGLGGETQYF. The CDR3 nucleotides read TGTGCCAGCAGCCAAGATCTAGGACTAGGGGGTGAGACCCAGTACTTC.